Below, 10 T cell receptor beta chains from the same sample are listed, as sequenced in a study of blood T cell repertoires in COVID-19. Some clones are missing from TCRdb's copy, which holds only in-frame ones; the method was immunoSEQ multiplex PCR. The sample holds 68,000 or so clones, approximately 86% seen once. Material: peripheral blood. Source of these receptors: a middle-aged man with acute or convalescent COVID-19.

The CDR3 loop reads CASSLSGQGNEKLFF. For the CDR3, the DNA is TGTGCCAGCAGCTTAAGTGGGCAGGGTAATGAAAAACTGTTTTTT. The rearrangement uses TRBV7-9 and TRBJ1-4; the D gene is possibly TRBD1 (5 bases). Looked up from germline, CDR1 is SEHNR and CDR2 is FQNEAQ (reference sequence). The CDR3 loop spans 15 amino acids. V was trimmed by 2 bases and J by 4 bases, leaving 11 bases between them. The full variable domain, its missing parts supplied by reference TRBV7-9 and TRBJ1-4, is DTGVSQNPRHKITKRGQNVTFRCDPISEHNRLYWYRQTLGQGPEFLTYFQNEAQLEKSRLLSDRFSAERPKGSFSTLEIQRTEQGDSAMYLCASSLSGQGNEKLFFGSGTQLSVL.

The genes are TRBV27 and TRBJ1-5; D is ambiguous. The CDR3 totals 14 residues. Trimming stripped 3 bases from V and 0 bases from J, with 6 bases between. Per germline, CDR1 MNHEY and CDR2 SMNVEV (reference sequence). The CDR3, as DNA: TGTGCCAGCAGTTTTACGAGTAGCAATCAGCCCCAGCATTTT. Translation gives CASSFTSSNQPQHF.

This clone was picked up a small number of times. V and J are TRBV5-6 and TRBJ2-3, with D maybe TRBD1 (6 bases). From germline, CDR1 is SGHDT and CDR2 YYEEEE. The V end was cut by 0 bases, the J end by 9 bases, with 8 bases between. This CDR3 contains 12 residues. CDR3 loop: CASSLGTATQYF. The CDR3 DNA reads TGTGCCAGCAGCTTGGGGACAGCGACGCAGTATTTT.

The chain joins TRBV19 to TRBJ2-7, with 8 positions matching TRBD1. This CDR3 is 14 amino acids long. The V segment lost 5 bases and the J segment 2 bases; nucleotides outside the gene matches: 5. Germline V gene data show CDR1 as LNHDA and CDR2 as SQIVND (reference sequence). CDR3 residues: CASSSGQATYEQYF. The CDR3 nucleotides read TGTGCCAGTAGTTCGGGACAGGCAACCTACGAGCAGTACTTC. Full variable domain (remainder filled in from reference TRBV19 and TRBJ2-7): DGGITQSPKYLFRKEGQNVTLSCEQNLNHDAMYWYRQDPGQGLRLIYYSQIVNDFQKGDIAEGYSVSREKKESFPLTVTSAQKNPTAFYLCASSSGQATYEQYFGPGTRLTVT.

The chain joins TRBV28 to TRBJ1-6; maybe TRBD1 (5 bases). CDR3 length: 14 amino acids. Germline values: CDR1 MDHEN, CDR2 SYDVKM. The V gene lost 5 bases and the J gene lost 10 bases, with 15 bases spanning the gap. The CDR3 reads CASSRDRRGSPLHF. DNA for the CDR3: TGTGCCAGCAGTCGGGACCGCCGGGGGTCACCCCTCCACTTT.

This chain uses TRBV6-5 with TRBJ1-2; 9 nucleotides line up with TRBD1. Germline V gives CDR1 MNHEY, CDR2 SVGAGI. The CDR3 has 15 amino acids. V lost 4 bases and J lost 4; bases outside the gene matches: 7. CDR3 protein: CASSSGTGSIYGYTF. In DNA, the CDR3 is TGTGCCAGCAGTTCCGGGACAGGGAGCATCTATGGCTACACCTTC.

This chain links TRBV19 with TRBJ2-1; 8 bases are a match to TRBD2. Germline loops: CDR1 LNHDA, CDR2 SQIVND (reference sequence). This CDR3 is 15 amino acids long. V shed 5 bases and J 0 bases; nucleotides not matched to a gene: 3. The CDR3 DNA reads TGTGCCAGTAGTGTAGCGGGAAGCTCCTACAATGAGCAGTTCTTC. It translates to CASSVAGSSYNEQFF.

V usage is TRBV25-1 and J usage is TRBJ2-7; 12 nucleotides agree with TRBD2. V was clipped by 8 bases and J by 4 bases; unmatched bases: 3. The V gene's germline CDR1 is MGHDK and CDR2 SYGVNS. The CDR3 sequence is 13 residues long. CDR3 amino acids: CASALAGGYEQYF. In DNA form, the CDR3 reads TGTGCCAGCGCACTAGCGGGAGGTTACGAGCAGTACTTC.

The V and J genes are TRBV5-1 and TRBJ2-1; TRBD2 matches at 7 bases. Losses at the gene ends were 2 bases for V and 0 bases for J; bases not matched to a gene: 8. The CDR3 is 17 amino acids. Germline-derived CDR1 and CDR2 are SGHRS and YFSETQ. The CDR3 spells CASSFPRGRDSYNEQFF. The CDR3 nucleotides read TGCGCCAGCAGCTTCCCTCGTGGGAGGGACTCCTACAATGAGCAGTTCTTC.

J is TRBJ1-2 and V is TRBV28; D unclear. Trimming took 1 base from V and 10 from J, leaving 10 bases between them. The CDR3 totals 12 residues. Germline V lookup: CDR1 MDHEN, CDR2 SYDVKM. CDR3 residues: CASSLLARDYTF. The CDR3 nucleotides are TGTGCCAGCAGTTTATTGGCGAGGGACTACACCTTC.